This TCR beta chain was identified during a study of shared clonotypes between healthy human individuals. About this clone: Its specificity is not known.

Study conclusions and caveats: The study generally estimated greater richness for naive than memory subsets.

Genomic DNA of every subset was divided equally among multiple immunoSEQ plates. Clones were read by immunoSEQ multiplex PCR, and TCRdb kept only the in-frame ones, dropping some. The table lists hundreds of thousands of clones, around three quarters of them singletons. The CDR3 is 12 amino acids. Germline V gene lookup returns CDR1 SGHTA and CDR2 FQGNSA. V was cut by 5 bases and J by 9 bases, with 12 bases left in between. Sequencing used memory CD4+ T cells sorted from blood. Regarding subset: CD45RA-negative fraction. This TCR derives from a woman in her twenties or thirties in good health. V and J are TRBV7-2 and TRBJ2-3, with D possibly being TRBD1 or TRBD2 (5 bases each). In DNA form, the CDR3 reads TGTGCCAGCAGCGGCCGGGGCGGAACGCAGTATTTT. Amino acid sequence: CASSGRGGTQYF.